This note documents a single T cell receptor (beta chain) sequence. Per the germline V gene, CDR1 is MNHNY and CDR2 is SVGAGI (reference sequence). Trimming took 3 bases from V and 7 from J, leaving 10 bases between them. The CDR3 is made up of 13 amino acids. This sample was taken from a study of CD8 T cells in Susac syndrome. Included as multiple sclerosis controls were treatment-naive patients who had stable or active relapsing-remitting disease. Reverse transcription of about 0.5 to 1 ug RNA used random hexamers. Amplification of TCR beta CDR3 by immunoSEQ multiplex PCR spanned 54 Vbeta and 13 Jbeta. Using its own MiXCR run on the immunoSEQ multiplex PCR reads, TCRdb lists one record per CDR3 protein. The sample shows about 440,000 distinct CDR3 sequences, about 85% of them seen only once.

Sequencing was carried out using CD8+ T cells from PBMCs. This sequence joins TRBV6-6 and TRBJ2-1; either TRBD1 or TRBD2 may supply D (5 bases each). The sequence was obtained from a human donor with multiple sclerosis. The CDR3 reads CASSYEGSNEQFF. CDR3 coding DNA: TGTGCCAGCAGTTATGAGGGGTCAAATGAGCAGTTCTTC.